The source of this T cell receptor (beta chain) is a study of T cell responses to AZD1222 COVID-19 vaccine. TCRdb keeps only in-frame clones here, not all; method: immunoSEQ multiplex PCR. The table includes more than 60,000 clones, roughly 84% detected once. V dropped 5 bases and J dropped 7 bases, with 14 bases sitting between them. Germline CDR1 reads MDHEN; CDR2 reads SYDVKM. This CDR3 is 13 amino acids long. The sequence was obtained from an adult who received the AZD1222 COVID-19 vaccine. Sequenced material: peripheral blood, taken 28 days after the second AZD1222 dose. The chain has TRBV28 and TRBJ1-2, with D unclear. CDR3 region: CASSPLDRAGYTF. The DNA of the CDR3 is TGTGCCAGCAGTCCTCTCGACCGGGCTGGCTACACCTTC.